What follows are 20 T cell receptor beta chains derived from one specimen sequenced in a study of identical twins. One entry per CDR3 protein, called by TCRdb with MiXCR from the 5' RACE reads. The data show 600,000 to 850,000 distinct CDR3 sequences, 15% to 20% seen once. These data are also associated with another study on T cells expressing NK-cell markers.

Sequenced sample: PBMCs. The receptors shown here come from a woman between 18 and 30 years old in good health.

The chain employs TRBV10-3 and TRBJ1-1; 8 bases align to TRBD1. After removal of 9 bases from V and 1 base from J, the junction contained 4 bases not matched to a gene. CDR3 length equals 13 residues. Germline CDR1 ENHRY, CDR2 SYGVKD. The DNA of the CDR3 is TGTGCCATGGCAGGGGGCGAGAACACTGAAGCTTTCTTT. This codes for CAMAGGENTEAFF.

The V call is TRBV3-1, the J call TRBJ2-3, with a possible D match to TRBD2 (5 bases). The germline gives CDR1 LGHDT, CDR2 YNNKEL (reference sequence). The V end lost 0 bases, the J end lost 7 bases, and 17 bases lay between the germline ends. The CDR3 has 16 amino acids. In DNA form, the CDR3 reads TGTGCCAGCAGCCAAGATTGGGGTGGAGGAAAGAATACGCAGTATTTT. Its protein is CASSQDWGGGKNTQYF.

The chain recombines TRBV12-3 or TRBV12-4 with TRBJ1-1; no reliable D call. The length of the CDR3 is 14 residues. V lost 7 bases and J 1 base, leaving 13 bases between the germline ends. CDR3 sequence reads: CASKVAATNTEAFF. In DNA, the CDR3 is TGTGCCAGCAAGGTTGCAGCGACGAACACTGAAGCTTTCTTT.

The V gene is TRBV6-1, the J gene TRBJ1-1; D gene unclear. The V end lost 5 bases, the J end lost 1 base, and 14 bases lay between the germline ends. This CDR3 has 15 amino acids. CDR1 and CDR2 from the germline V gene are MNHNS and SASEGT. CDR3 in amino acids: CASSPLIAANTEAFF. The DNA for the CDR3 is TGTGCCAGCAGTCCCTTAATCGCGGCGAACACTGAAGCTTTCTTT.

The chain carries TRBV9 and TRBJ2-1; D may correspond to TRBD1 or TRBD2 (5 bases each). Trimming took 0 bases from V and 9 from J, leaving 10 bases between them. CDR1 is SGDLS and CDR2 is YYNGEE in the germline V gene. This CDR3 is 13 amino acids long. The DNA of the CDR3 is TGTGCCAGCAGCGTAGGTGGGGGTCCTGAGCAGTTCTTC. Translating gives CASSVGGGPEQFF.

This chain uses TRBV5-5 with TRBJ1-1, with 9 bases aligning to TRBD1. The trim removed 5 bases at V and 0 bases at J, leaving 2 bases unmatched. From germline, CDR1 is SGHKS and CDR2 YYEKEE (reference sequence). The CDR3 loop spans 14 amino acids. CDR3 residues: CASRGTGMNTEAFF. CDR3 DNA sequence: TGTGCCAGCAGGGGGACAGGGATGAACACTGAAGCTTTCTTT. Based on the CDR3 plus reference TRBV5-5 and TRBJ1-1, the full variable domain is DAGVTQSPTHLIKTRGQQVTLRCSPISGHKSVSWYQQVLGQGPQFIFQYYEKEERGRGNFPDRFSARQFPNYSSELNVNALLLGDSALYLCASRGTGMNTEAFFGQGTRLTVV.

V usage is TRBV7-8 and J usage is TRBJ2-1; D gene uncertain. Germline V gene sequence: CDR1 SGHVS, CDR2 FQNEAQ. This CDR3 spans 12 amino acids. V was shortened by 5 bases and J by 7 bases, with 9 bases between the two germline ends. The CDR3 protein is CASSLPTNEQFF. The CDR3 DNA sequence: TGTGCCAGCAGCCTACCCACGAATGAGCAGTTCTTC.

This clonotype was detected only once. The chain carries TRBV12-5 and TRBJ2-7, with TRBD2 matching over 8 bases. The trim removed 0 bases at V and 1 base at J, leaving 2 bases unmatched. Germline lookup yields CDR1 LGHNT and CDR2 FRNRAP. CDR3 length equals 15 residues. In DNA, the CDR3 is TGTGCTAGTGGTTTGGTAGCTAGCGGGTCCTACGAGCAGTACTTC. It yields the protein CASGLVASGSYEQYF.

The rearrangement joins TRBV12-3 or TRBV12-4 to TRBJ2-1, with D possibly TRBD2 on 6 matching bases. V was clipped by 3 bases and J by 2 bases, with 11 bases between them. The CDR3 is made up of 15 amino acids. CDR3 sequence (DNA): TGTGCCAGCAGTTTGGCGGGGTATGCCTACAATGAGCAGTTCTTC. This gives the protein CASSLAGYAYNEQFF.

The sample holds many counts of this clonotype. The CDR3 DNA sequence: TGTGCCAGCAGTGCCCCGGGTTCCGGTGGCTACACCTTC. This gives the protein CASSAPGSGGYTF. The gene calls are TRBV12-3 or TRBV12-4 and TRBJ1-2; D ambiguous. There are 13 residues in the CDR3. V was cut by 5 bases and J by 7 bases, with 14 bases left in between.

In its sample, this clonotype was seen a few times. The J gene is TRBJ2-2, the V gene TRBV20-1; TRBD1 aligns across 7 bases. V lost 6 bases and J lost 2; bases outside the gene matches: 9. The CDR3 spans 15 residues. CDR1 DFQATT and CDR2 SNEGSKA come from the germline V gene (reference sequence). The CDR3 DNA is TGCAGTGCCAAACTCAGGGACAGAAACACCGGGGAGCTGTTTTTT. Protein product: CSAKLRDRNTGELFF.

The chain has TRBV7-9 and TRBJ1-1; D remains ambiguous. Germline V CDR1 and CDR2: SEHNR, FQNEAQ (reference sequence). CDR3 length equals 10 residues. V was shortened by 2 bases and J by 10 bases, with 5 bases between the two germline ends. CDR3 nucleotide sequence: TGTGCCAGCAGCTTAAAAGCAGCTTTCTTT. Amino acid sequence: CASSLKAAFF.

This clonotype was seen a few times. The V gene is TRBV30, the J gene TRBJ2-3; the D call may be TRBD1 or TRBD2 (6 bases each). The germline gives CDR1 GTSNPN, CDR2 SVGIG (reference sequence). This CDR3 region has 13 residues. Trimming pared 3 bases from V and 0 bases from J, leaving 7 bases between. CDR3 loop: CAWRGGSTDTQYF. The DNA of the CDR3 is TGTGCCTGGAGAGGGGGGAGCACAGATACGCAGTATTTT.

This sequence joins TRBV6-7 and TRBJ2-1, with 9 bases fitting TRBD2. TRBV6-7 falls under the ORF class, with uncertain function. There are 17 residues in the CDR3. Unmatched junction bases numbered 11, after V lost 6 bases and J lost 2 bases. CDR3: CASSRREREETYNEQFF. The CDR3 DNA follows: TGTGCCAGCAGCCGTAGGGAGCGGGAGGAAACCTACAATGAGCAGTTCTTC.

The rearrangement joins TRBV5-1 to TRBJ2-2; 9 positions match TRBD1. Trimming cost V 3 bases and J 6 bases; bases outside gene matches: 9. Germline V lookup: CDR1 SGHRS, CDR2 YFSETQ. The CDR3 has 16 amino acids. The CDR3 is CASSWTGERVAGELFF. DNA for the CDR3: TGCGCCAGCAGCTGGACAGGGGAAAGAGTGGCCGGGGAGCTGTTTTTT.

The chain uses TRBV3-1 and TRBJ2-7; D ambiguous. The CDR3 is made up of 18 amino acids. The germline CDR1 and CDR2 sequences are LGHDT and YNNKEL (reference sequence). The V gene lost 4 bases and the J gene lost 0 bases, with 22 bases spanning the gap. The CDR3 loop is CASSPYHTRAVSSYEQYF. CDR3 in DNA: TGTGCCAGCAGCCCGTATCATACACGCGCGGTTAGCTCCTACGAGCAGTACTTC.

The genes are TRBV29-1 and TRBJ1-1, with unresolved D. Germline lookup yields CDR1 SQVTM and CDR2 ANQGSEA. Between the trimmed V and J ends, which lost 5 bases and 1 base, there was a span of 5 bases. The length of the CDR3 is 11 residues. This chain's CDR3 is CSVLSNTEAFF. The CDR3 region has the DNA TGCAGCGTTCTGTCGAACACTGAAGCTTTCTTT.

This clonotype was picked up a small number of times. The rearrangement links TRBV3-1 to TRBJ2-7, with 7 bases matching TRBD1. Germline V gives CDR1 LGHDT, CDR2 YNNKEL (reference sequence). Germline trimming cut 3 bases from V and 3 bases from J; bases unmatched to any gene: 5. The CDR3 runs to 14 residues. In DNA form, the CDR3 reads TGTGCCAGCAGCCAGACAGGGAACTACTACGAGCAGTACTTC. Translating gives CASSQTGNYYEQYF.

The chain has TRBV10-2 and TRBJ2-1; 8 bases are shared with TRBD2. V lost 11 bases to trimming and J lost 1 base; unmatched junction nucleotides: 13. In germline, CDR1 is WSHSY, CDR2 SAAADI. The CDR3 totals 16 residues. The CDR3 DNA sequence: TGCGCCGTGGGTTCTTTCGGGGGGGGGTCCTACAATGAGCAGTTCTTC. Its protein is CAVGSFGGGSYNEQFF.

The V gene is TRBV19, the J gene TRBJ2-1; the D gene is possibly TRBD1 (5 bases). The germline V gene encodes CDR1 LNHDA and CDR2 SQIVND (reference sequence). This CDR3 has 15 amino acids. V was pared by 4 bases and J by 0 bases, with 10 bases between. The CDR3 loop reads CASSTADSSYNEQFF. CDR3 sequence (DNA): TGTGCCAGTAGTACCGCAGACAGCTCCTACAATGAGCAGTTCTTC.